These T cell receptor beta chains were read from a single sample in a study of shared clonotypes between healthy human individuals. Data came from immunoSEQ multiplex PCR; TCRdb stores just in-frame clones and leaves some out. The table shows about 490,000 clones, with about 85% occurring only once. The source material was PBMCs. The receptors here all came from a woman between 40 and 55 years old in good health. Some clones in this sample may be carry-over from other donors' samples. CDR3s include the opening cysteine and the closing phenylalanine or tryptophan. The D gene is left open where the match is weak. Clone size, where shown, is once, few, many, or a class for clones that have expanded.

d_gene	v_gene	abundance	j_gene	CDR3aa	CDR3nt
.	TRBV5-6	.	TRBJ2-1	CASSTDFNNEQFF	TGTGCCAGCAGTACGGACTTTAACAATGAGCAGTTCTTC
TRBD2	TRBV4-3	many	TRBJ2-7	CASSRGSGAYEQYF	TGCGCCAGCAGCCGAGGGAGCGGGGCCTACGAGCAGTACTTC
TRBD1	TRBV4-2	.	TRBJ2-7	CASSPTGQASTYEQYF	TGTGCCAGCAGCCCAACGGGACAGGCCTCTACCTACGAGCAGTACTTC
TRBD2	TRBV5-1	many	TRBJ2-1	CASSLAGLAGVGEQFF	TGCGCCAGCAGCTTGGCTGGGCTAGCGGGAGTTGGTGAGCAGTTCTTC
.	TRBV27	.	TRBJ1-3	CASSTAGGNTIYF	TGTGCCAGCAGTACGGCAGGTGGAAACACCATATATTTT
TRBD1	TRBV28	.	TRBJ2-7	CASRPTGASSYEQYF	TGTGCCAGCAGGCCAACAGGGGCCAGCTCCTACGAGCAGTACTTC
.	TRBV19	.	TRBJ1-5	CASSRHLNSNQPQHF	TGTGCCAGTAGTCGACACTTAAATAGCAATCAGCCCCAGCATTTT
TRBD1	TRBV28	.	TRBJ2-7	CASSLPRTGDKQYF	TGTGCCAGCAGTCTCCCCCGAACAGGGGATAAGCAGTACTTC
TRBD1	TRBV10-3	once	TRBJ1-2	CAISESLDRGYGYTF	TGTGCCATCAGTGAGTCTCTGGACAGGGGGTATGGCTACACCTTC
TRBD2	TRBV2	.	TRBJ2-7	CASSDQRESVEQYF	TGTGCCAGCAGTGATCAGCGGGAGTCGGTCGAGCAGTACTTC
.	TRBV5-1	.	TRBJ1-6	CASSPMGTRDSPLHF	TGCGCCAGCAGCCCCATGGGGACCCGGGATTCACCCCTCCACTTT
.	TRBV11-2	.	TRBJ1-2	CASSLASGQSNYGYTF	TGTGCCAGCAGCTTAGCTTCCGGACAGAGTAACTATGGCTACACCTTC
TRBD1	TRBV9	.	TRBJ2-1	CASSVGGTGGNEQFF	TGTGCCAGCAGCGTAGGGGGGACAGGCGGGAATGAGCAGTTCTTC
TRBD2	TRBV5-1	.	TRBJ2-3	CASSLTLAGADTQYF	TGCGCCAGCAGCTTAACTCTAGCGGGAGCAGATACGCAGTATTTT
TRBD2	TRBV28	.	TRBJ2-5	CASRPPAGVETQYF	TGTGCCAGCAGACCGCCAGCGGGAGTTGAGACCCAGTACTTC
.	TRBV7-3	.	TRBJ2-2	CASSLLAPGTGELFF	TGTGCCAGCAGCTTACTAGCCCCGGGCACCGGGGAGCTGTTTTTT
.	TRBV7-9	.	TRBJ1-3	CASSLGTADTIYF	TGTGCCAGCAGCTTAGGTACGGCGGACACCATATATTTT
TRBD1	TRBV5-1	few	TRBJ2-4	CASSLFQGAGNIQYF	TGCGCCAGCAGCTTGTTTCAGGGGGCGGGAAACATTCAGTACTTC
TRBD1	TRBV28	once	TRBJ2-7	CASSLRQGVSYEQYF	TGTGCCAGCAGTTTAAGACAGGGGGTCTCCTACGAGCAGTACTTC
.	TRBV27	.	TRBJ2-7	CASRGRATYEQYF	TGTGCCAGCAGGGGGCGGGCCACCTACGAGCAGTACTTC
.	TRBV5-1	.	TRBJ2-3	CASSLGAGSTDTQYF	TGCGCCAGCAGCTTGGGTGCGGGAAGCACAGATACGCAGTATTTT
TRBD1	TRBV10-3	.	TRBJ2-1	CAISGRTGDNEQFF	TGTGCCATCAGTGGCCGGACAGGGGATAATGAGCAGTTCTTC
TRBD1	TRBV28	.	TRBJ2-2	CASSTDRGWLGELFF	TGTGCCAGCAGCACGGACAGGGGTTGGCTCGGGGAGCTGTTTTTT
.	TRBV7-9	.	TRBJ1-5	CASSWGGPNQPQHF	TGTGCCAGCAGCTGGGGGGGCCCTAATCAGCCCCAGCATTTT
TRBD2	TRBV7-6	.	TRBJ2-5	CASSLARLAGGPIQETQYF	TGTGCCAGCAGCTTAGCGCGACTAGCGGGAGGGCCGATTCAAGAGACCCAGTACTTC
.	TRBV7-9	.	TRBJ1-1	CASSPPGGTEAFF	TGTGCCAGCAGCCCCCCCGGGGGCACTGAAGCTTTCTTT
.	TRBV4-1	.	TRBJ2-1	CASSQGGDITNEQFF	TGCGCCAGCAGCCAAGGCGGGGACATTACCAATGAGCAGTTCTTC
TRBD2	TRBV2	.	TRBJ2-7	CASSPLAGAYEQYF	TGTGCCAGCAGCCCCCTAGCGGGAGCCTACGAGCAGTACTTC
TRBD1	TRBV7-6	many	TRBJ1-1	CASSLAWGGQLNTEAFF	TGTGCCAGCAGCTTAGCGTGGGGGGGACAGTTGAACACTGAAGCTTTCTTT
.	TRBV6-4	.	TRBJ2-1	CASSDSGTKTGRSYNEQFF	TGTGCCAGCAGTGACTCGGGGACTAAAACAGGGAGGTCCTACAATGAGCAGTTCTTC
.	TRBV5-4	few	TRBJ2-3	CASSSGTRDFITQYF	TGTGCCAGCAGTTCCGGGACTCGGGACTTTATTACGCAGTATTTT
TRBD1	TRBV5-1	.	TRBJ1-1	CASSEQGEGAFF	TGCGCCAGCAGCGAGCAGGGGGAGGGAGCTTTCTTT
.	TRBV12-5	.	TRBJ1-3	CASGLASGPGPFSGNTIYF	TGTGCTAGTGGTTTGGCATCGGGCCCGGGACCGTTCTCTGGAAACACCATATATTTT
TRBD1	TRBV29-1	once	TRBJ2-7	CSVVRDSSYEQYF	TGCAGCGTTGTTAGGGACAGCAGCTACGAGCAGTACTTC
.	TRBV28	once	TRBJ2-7	CASSLVTGFFSSYEQYF	TGTGCCAGCAGTTTGGTCACGGGGTTCTTTAGCTCCTACGAGCAGTACTTC
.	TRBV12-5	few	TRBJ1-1	CASGADGQPSTEAFF	TGTGCTAGTGGTGCCGATGGACAGCCTAGCACTGAAGCTTTCTTT
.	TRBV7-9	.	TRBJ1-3	CASSLATGFGNTIYF	TGTGCCAGCAGCTTAGCGACCGGGTTTGGAAACACCATATATTTT
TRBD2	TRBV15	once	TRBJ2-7	CATSRGDGREYEQYF	TGTGCCACCAGCAGAGGAGACGGGAGGGAGTACGAGCAGTACTTC
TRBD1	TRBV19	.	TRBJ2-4	CASSIRDRGAKNIQYF	TGTGCCAGTAGTATACGGGACAGGGGAGCCAAAAACATTCAGTACTTC
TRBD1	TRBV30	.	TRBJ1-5	CAWSVLGGQGIQPQHF	TGTGCCTGGAGTGTACTGGGGGGACAGGGGATTCAGCCCCAGCATTTT
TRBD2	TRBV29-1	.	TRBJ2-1	CSVEDLGGYEQFF	TGCAGCGTTGAAGATCTGGGGGGGTATGAGCAGTTCTTC
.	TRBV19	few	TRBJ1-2	CASNSPGLNYGYTF	TGTGCCAGTAATTCCCCGGGCCTTAACTATGGCTACACCTTC
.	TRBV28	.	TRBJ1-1	CASSSAEVARAFF	TGTGCCAGCAGTTCAGCGGAGGTCGCGCGCGCTTTCTTT
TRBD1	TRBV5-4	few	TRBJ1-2	CASSPDRGNYGYTF	TGTGCCAGCAGCCCGGACAGGGGGAACTATGGCTACACCTTC
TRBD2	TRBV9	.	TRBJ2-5	CASTRAGGPEETQYF	TGTGCCAGCACCCGGGCGGGAGGGCCAGAAGAGACCCAGTACTTC
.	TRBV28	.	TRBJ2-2	CASSLGAGMNTGELFF	TGTGCCAGCAGTTTGGGGGCGGGAATGAACACCGGGGAGCTGTTTTTT
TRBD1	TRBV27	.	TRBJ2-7	CASRPDRGPYEQYF	TGTGCCAGCAGACCAGACAGGGGGCCATACGAGCAGTACTTC
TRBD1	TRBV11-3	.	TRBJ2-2	CASSLQGAGELFF	TGTGCCAGCAGCTTACAGGGGGCCGGGGAGCTGTTTTTT
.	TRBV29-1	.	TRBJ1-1	CSVVLTRGGIEALF	TGCAGCGTTGTACTAACCCGGGGTGGGATTGAAGCTTTATTT
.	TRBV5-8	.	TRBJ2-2	CARTGTIVGLDLGTGELFF	TGTGCCAGAACAGGGACGATAGTTGGACTAGATCTGGGCACCGGGGAGCTGTTTTTT
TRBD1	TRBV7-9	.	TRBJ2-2	CASSLGQTNTGELFF	TGTGCCAGCAGCTTGGGACAGACTAACACCGGGGAGCTGTTTTTT
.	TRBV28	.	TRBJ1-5	CASSTDSNQPQHF	TGTGCCAGCAGCACCGATAGCAATCAGCCCCAGCATTTT
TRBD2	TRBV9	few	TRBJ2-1	CASSVGVAGDNEQFF	TGTGCCAGCAGCGTAGGGGTAGCGGGGGACAATGAGCAGTTCTTC
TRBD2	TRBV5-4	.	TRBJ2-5	CASSLPRLAGEETQYF	TGTGCCAGCAGCTTACCCCGACTAGCGGGAGAAGAGACCCAGTACTTC
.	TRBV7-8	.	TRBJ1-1	CASSLVAGNTEAFF	TGTGCCAGCAGCTTAGTCGCGGGAAACACTGAAGCTTTCTTT